The 21 T cell receptor beta chains reported below all come from one sample, sequenced in a study of control samples from healthy donors and cancer patients. Measured with immunoSEQ multiplex PCR; TCRdb has only the in-frame clones, and not every one. The data contain about 160,000 clones, about 94% of them seen just once; the ten biggest clones take up 0.65% to 0.85%. The sequenced sample consisted of blood. These receptors all come from a woman younger than 45 in good health.

The chain combines TRBV7-2 with TRBJ2-3, with a tentative D call TRBD2 (6 bases). The CDR3 has 15 amino acids. V gave up 5 bases and J gave up 1 base, with 13 bases separating them. Germline V lookup: CDR1 SGHTA, CDR2 FQGNSA. CDR3 protein: CASSEERVRTDTQYF. DNA for the CDR3: TGTGCCAGCAGCGAAGAGCGGGTCCGCACAGATACGCAGTATTTT.

The chain joins TRBV5-4 to TRBJ2-3, with TRBD2 matching over 11 bases. Trimming at V came to 4 bases and at J to 2 bases, leaving 9 bases not matched to a gene. The CDR3 is 17 amino acids. Germline V gene sequence: CDR1 SGHNT, CDR2 YYREEE (reference sequence). CDR3 in DNA: TGTGCCAGCAGCCCTCAAGTAGCGGGAGGGTACACAGATACGCAGTATTTT. Translating it yields CASSPQVAGGYTDTQYF. The entire variable domain, with the rest obtained from reference TRBV5-4 and TRBJ2-3, is as follows: ETGVTQSPTHLIKTRGQQVTLRCSSQSGHNTVSWYQQALGQGPQFIFQYYREEENGRGNFPPRFSGLQFPNYSSELNVNALELDDSALYLCASSPQVAGGYTDTQYFGPGTRLTVL.

The genes are TRBV9 and TRBJ2-1, with TRBD2 identical over 11 bases. The CDR3 spans 15 residues. Germline loops: CDR1 SGDLS, CDR2 YYNGEE. Losses at the gene ends were 4 bases for V and 3 bases for J; bases not matched to a gene: 3. CDR3 sequence reads: CASSTSGSIYNEQFF. In nucleotides, the CDR3 is TGTGCCAGCAGCACTAGCGGGAGTATCTACAATGAGCAGTTCTTC.

In the case of this clone: This sample also contains other DNA sequences that code for the same CDR3. The chain joins TRBV5-6 to TRBJ1-1; 8 nucleotides agree with TRBD1. The V and J ends lost 8 bases and 7 bases, in that order; junction bases with no gene match: 19. The CDR3 sequence is 16 residues long. Germline CDR1 and CDR2: SGHDT and YYEEEE. DNA of the CDR3: TGTGCCAGTAGCCCCCAAACCTTTACAGGGGGTAATGAAGCTTTCTTT. Its protein product is CASSPQTFTGGNEAFF.

V usage is TRBV7-9 and J usage is TRBJ2-7; 8 bases are shared with TRBD2. CDR1 and CDR2 (germline): SEHNR, FQNEAQ (reference sequence). The J segment lost 4 bases and the V segment lost 4 bases, leaving 15 bases of the junction unmatched. The CDR3 sequence is 17 residues long. The DNA for the CDR3 is TGTGCCAGCAGCTCCCACGAGACTAGCGCTCGACTTTACGAGCAGTACTTC. Protein: CASSSHETSARLYEQYF.

The rearrangement uses TRBV5-1 and TRBJ1-1; D is perhaps TRBD1 (5 bases). CDR1 SGHRS and CDR2 YFSETQ come from the germline V gene. V gave up 4 bases and J gave up 4 bases, with 14 bases separating them. The CDR3 loop spans 14 amino acids. CDR3 amino acids: CASSRRDPSTEAFF. CDR3 nucleotide sequence: TGCGCCAGCAGCCGGAGGGACCCGAGCACTGAAGCTTTCTTT.

V is TRBV7-2 and J is TRBJ2-7; 9 positions match TRBD1. CDR1 is SGHTA and CDR2 is FQGNSA in the germline V gene. With V trimmed by 1 base and J by 4 bases, 5 bases remained unmatched. CDR3 length equals 15 residues. CDR3 nucleotide sequence: TGTGCCAGCAGCTTAGACAGGGGGCGTGGGTACGAGCAGTACTTC. It is translated as CASSLDRGRGYEQYF.

This chain uses TRBV4-1 with TRBJ2-7; TRBD2 matches at 10 bases. With 0 bases clipped from V and 5 bases from J, the junction kept 7 bases outside the gene matches. Germline V gene data show CDR1 as MGHRA and CDR2 as YSYEKL. There are 16 residues in the CDR3. The CDR3 bases are TGCGCCAGCAGCCAAGATTTAAACCTAGCGGGAGACGAGCAGTACTTC. Residues: CASSQDLNLAGDEQYF.

The chain has TRBV29-1 and TRBJ1-1; D unresolved. CDR3 length: 12 amino acids. Germline-derived CDR1 and CDR2 are SQVTM and ANQGSEA. V was pared by 8 bases and J by 0 bases, with 10 bases between. The CDR3 loop is CSPVSLNTEAFF. DNA of the CDR3: TGCAGCCCAGTCTCACTGAACACTGAAGCTTTCTTT.

The rearrangement links TRBV4-2 to TRBJ2-1; D gene ambiguous. This CDR3 is 15 amino acids long. Trimming took 4 bases from V and 0 from J, leaving 10 bases between them. CDR1 and CDR2 from the germline V gene are LGHNA and YNFKEQ. The CDR3 region is CASSPVISSYNEQFF. CDR3 coding DNA: TGTGCCAGCAGCCCCGTAATCAGCTCCTACAATGAGCAGTTCTTC.

The chain carries TRBV11-2 and TRBJ1-3; D may be TRBD1 (5 bases). Germline V gene sequence: CDR1 SGHAT, CDR2 FQNNGV. The CDR3 contains 15 residues. Trimming shortened V by 4 bases and J by 1 base, and 11 bases separated the two germline ends. The CDR3 coding sequence is TGTGCCAGCAGCTCTATCAGGGAATCTGGAAACACCATATATTTT. Protein: CASSSIRESGNTIYF.

This sequence joins TRBV19 and TRBJ2-1; D remains ambiguous. Trimming pared 6 bases from V and 12 bases from J, leaving 18 bases between. CDR1 and CDR2 (germline): LNHDA, SQIVND (reference sequence). The length of the CDR3 is 13 residues. Here the CDR3 reads CASSAGLVNTQFF. The CDR3 DNA reads TGTGCCAGTAGCGCTGGGTTGGTAAATACGCAGTTCTTC.

The chain is built from TRBV27 and TRBJ1-1; D not resolved. CDR3 length: 14 residues. Per the germline V gene, CDR1 is MNHEY and CDR2 is SMNVEV (reference sequence). V was trimmed by 6 bases and J by 0 bases, leaving 11 bases between them. The CDR3 nucleotides are TGTGCCAGCAGCCGGATAGGAGTGAACACTGAAGCTTTCTTT. Translated, it gives CASSRIGVNTEAFF.

The chain links TRBV7-9 to TRBJ2-2, with 9 positions matching TRBD2. Trimming removed 1 base from V and 1 base from J; junction bases left unmatched: 7. CDR1 and CDR2 from the germline V gene are SEHNR and FQNEAQ (reference sequence). CDR3 length equals 18 residues. The CDR3 protein is CASSLVPSGTMNTGELFF. The DNA of the CDR3 is TGTGCCAGCAGCTTAGTACCTAGCGGGACAATGAACACCGGGGAGCTGTTTTTT.

The chain joins TRBV2 to TRBJ2-5, with TRBD2 identical over 15 bases. J was trimmed by 5 bases and V by 6 bases; bases with no gene match: 4. The CDR3 is 15 residues long. Germline V gene data show CDR1 as SNHLY and CDR2 as FYNNEI. The CDR3 region has the DNA TGTGCCAGCAGCGGACTAGCGGGAGGGGGGGAGACCCAGTACTTC. Protein: CASSGLAGGGETQYF. The full variable domain, in which reference TRBV2 and TRBJ2-5 provide the parts outside the CDR3, is EPEVTQTPSHQVTQMGQEVILRCVPISNHLYFYWYRQILGQKVEFLVSFYNNEISEKSEIFDDQFSVERPDGSNFTLKIRSTKLEDSAMYFCASSGLAGGGETQYFGPGTRLLVL.

This clone showed up just once. V is TRBV28 and J is TRBJ1-5; 8 positions agree with TRBD1. Germline V gene data show CDR1 as MDHEN and CDR2 as SYDVKM. Losses at the gene ends were 6 bases for V and 5 bases for J; bases not matched to a gene: 9. CDR3 length equals 15 residues. The CDR3 region has the DNA TGTGCCAGCAGCCTTCGGACAGGGAGGTATCAGCCCCAGCATTTT. Translation gives CASSLRTGRYQPQHF.

The chain couples TRBV6-6 to TRBJ1-1; 9 nucleotides align to TRBD1. The germline CDR1 and CDR2 sequences are MNHNY and SVGAGI (reference sequence). The CDR3 is made up of 15 amino acids. The J segment lost 1 base and the V segment lost 6 bases, leaving 6 bases of the junction unmatched. DNA for the CDR3: TGTGCCAGCAGCCCCCCGGACAGGGGGAACACTGAAGCTTTCTTT. This gives the protein CASSPPDRGNTEAFF.

This clone was picked up one time. The genes are TRBV7-9 and TRBJ2-5; 13 bases align to TRBD2. V was pared by 4 bases and J by 5 bases, with 10 bases of the junction left unmatched. From germline, CDR1 is SEHNR and CDR2 FQNEAQ (reference sequence). The CDR3 consists of 17 residues. CDR3 sequence: CASSSTWTSGSPETQYF. The CDR3 nucleotides read TGTGCCAGCAGCTCGACCTGGACTAGCGGGAGTCCGGAGACCCAGTACTTC.

The V gene is TRBV28, the J gene TRBJ2-7; possibly TRBD2 for D (7 bases). V gave up 1 base and J gave up 4 bases, with 14 bases separating them. The CDR3 loop spans 15 amino acids. CDR1 is MDHEN and CDR2 is SYDVKM in the germline V gene. DNA of the CDR3: TGTGCCAGCAGTTTATACGCGGGGGCTTCATACGAGCAGTACTTC. Translation gives CASSLYAGASYEQYF. The whole variable domain, filled in from reference TRBV28 and TRBJ2-7, reads DVKVTQSSRYLVKRTGEKVFLECVQDMDHENMFWYRQDPGLGLRLIYFSYDVKMKEKGDIPEGYSVSREKKERFSLILESASTNQTSMYLCASSLYAGASYEQYFGPGTRLTVT.

The chain uses TRBV4-1 and TRBJ2-1, with 10 bases lining up with TRBD2. With 1 base clipped from V and 6 bases from J, the junction kept 12 bases outside the gene matches. This CDR3 has 18 amino acids. The V gene's germline CDR1 is MGHRA and CDR2 YSYEKL. This CDR3 reads CASSQVDMGLARSNEQFF. In DNA, the CDR3 is TGCGCCAGCAGCCAAGTTGACATGGGACTAGCGAGGAGCAATGAGCAGTTCTTC.

The J gene is TRBJ2-7, the V gene TRBV9; 9 bases map to TRBD1. The germline CDR1 and CDR2 sequences are SGDLS and YYNGEE. The CDR3 loop spans 15 amino acids. V was clipped by 1 base and J by 3 bases; unmatched bases: 5. The CDR3 sequence: CASSVRETGGYEQYF. The CDR3 region has the DNA TGTGCCAGCAGCGTAAGAGAGACAGGGGGCTACGAGCAGTACTTC.